The entry below gives a single T cell receptor beta chain sequence along with its context. Its matching antigen is unknown. Within the sample, other DNA sequences also encode this same CDR3. This record belongs to a study of shared clonotypes between healthy human individuals. TCRdb's table, derived via immunoSEQ multiplex PCR, lists solely in-frame clones and lacks some. The sample shows approximately 2.1 million clones, more than 85% of them seen only once. Study conclusions and caveats: Generation of non-shared clonotypes was less probable than generation of clonotypes shared by all four donors. Large depth notwithstanding, sorted-subset sequencing proved incomplete by rarefaction.

Germline assignment: CDR1 SGHTA and CDR2 FQGNSA. This CDR3 is built from 12 residues. V was cut by 2 bases and J by 5 bases, with 6 bases left in between. This clonotype originated in a man aged 18 to 30 in good health. Some clones in this sample may be carry-over from other donors' samples. Sequencing was done on a sample of naive CD4+ T cells from PBMCs. Sample subset: CD45RA+ positively selected. This chain joins TRBV7-2 and TRBJ1-1; no clear D gene. CDR3 bases: TGTGCCAGCAGCTTACGAAGAACTGAAGCTTTCTTT. Its protein product is CASSLRRTEAFF.